This TCR beta chain was sequenced in a study of blood T cell repertoires in COVID-19. Across the study: The United States, Italy and Spain supplied acute and convalescent COVID-19 samples. The analysed material was cDNA or gDNA that came from T cells, B-cell-depleted T cells, or PBMCs.

Sequencing used immunoSEQ multiplex PCR; TCRdb keeps in-frame clones, though not all of them. This table has more than 400,000 clones, approximately 83% appearing once. Trimming removed 5 bases from V and 3 bases from J; junction bases left unmatched: 5. The germline V gene has CDR1 SGHAT and CDR2 FQNNGV. This CDR3 has 16 amino acids. This chain connects TRBV11-2 to TRBJ2-1; 12 bases align to TRBD2. Sequencing was performed on peripheral blood. This clonotype was sampled from a human donor in a cohort sampled during active COVID-19. CDR3 region: CASSLAGGPYYNEQFF. The CDR3 DNA is TGTGCCAGCAGCCTAGCGGGAGGGCCTTACTACAATGAGCAGTTCTTC.